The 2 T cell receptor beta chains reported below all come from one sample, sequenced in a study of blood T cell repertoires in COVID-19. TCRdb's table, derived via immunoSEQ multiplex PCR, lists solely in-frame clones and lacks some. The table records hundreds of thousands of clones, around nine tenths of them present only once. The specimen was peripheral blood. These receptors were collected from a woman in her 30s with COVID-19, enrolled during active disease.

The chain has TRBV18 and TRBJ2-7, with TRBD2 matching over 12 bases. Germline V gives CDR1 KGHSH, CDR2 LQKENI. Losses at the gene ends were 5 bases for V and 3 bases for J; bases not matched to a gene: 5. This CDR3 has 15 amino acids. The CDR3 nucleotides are TGTGCCAGCTCATCTAGCGGGGGGGGCCGCTACGAGCAGTACTTC. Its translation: CASSSSGGGRYEQYF.

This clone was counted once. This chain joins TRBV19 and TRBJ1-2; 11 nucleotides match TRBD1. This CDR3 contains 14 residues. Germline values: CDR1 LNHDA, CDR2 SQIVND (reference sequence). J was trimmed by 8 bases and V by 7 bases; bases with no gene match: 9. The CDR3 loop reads CASTPGDRGSGYTF. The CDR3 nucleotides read TGTGCCAGTACCCCAGGGGACAGGGGGAGCGGCTACACCTTC.